Listed here are 18 T cell receptor beta chains from one sample, sequenced in a study of cytomegalovirus exposure and HLA in healthy donors. Only in-frame clones appear in the TCRdb table, and some are missing; sequencing was by immunoSEQ multiplex PCR. The table records about 160,000 clones, 70% to 90% of them present only once. Source material: PBMCs. The receptors were gathered from a woman aged 25 to 45 in good health and CMV-seronegative.

V gene TRBV11-2 combines with J gene TRBJ2-7; 7 positions agree with TRBD1. The V and J ends lost 2 bases and 2 bases, in that order; junction bases with no gene match: 6. Germline V gene data show CDR1 as SGHAT and CDR2 as FQNNGV. This CDR3 is 15 amino acids long. The CDR3 DNA reads TGTGCCAGCAGCTTACGAAACAGGGGCACCTACGAGCAGTACTTC. This codes for CASSLRNRGTYEQYF.

The J gene is TRBJ2-3, the V gene TRBV9; D perhaps matches TRBD1 (5 bases). The CDR3 is 13 amino acids. V lost 3 bases to trimming and J lost 2 bases, with 7 bases between them. CDR1 is SGDLS and CDR2 is YYNGEE in the germline V gene. The DNA for the CDR3 is TGTGCCAGCAGCGAGGGGATCACAGATACGCAGTATTTT. It yields the protein CASSEGITDTQYF.

This sequence joins TRBV4-3 and TRBJ2-2; no clear D. CDR1 is LGHNA and CDR2 is YSLEER in the germline V gene. V lost 3 bases and J 5 bases, leaving 16 bases between the germline ends. The CDR3 extends over 16 amino acids. The CDR3 nucleotides are TGCGCCAGCAGCCAGCAAAACGTTCGGTTGACCGGGGAGCTGTTTTTT. This sequence encodes CASSQQNVRLTGELFF.

This chain connects TRBV9 to TRBJ2-3; D gene ambiguous. CDR3 length equals 12 residues. V lost 0 bases and J lost 5, with 4 bases in between. CDR1 and CDR2 from the germline V gene are SGDLS and YYNGEE. The CDR3 DNA is TGTGCCAGCAGCGTAGAGGAAGATACGCAGTATTTT. The encoded protein is CASSVEEDTQYF.

As regards this clone: At one end, the junction sequence differs from germline, possibly due to a read error. The gene calls are TRBV2 and TRBJ1-1; 10 nucleotides match TRBD1. Germline V gene lookup returns CDR1 SNHLY and CDR2 FYNNEI. The CDR3 sequence is 16 residues long. DNA of the CDR3: TGTGCCAGCAGTGGTGACAGGGGGCGGCTGAACACTGAAGCTTTTTTT. As protein: CASSGDRGRLNTEAFF. The full variable domain, completed using reference TRBV2 and TRBJ1-1, is EPEVTQTPSHQVTQMGQEVILRCVPISNHLYFYWYRQILGQKVEFLVSFYNNEISEKSEIFDDQFSVERPDGSNFTLKIRSTKLEDSAMYFCASSGDRGRLNTEAFFGQGTRLTVV.

This clone appeared a single time. The chain uses TRBV5-4 and TRBJ2-6; no reliable D call. There are 13 residues in the CDR3. Germline V gene lookup returns CDR1 SGHNT and CDR2 YYREEE (reference sequence). V was pared by 1 base and J by 4 bases, with 3 bases between. For the CDR3, the DNA is TGTGCCAGCAGCTTGATCGGGGCCAACGTCCTGACTTTC. Its translation: CASSLIGANVLTF. Full variable domain (outside the CDR3, taken from reference TRBV5-4 and TRBJ2-6): ETGVTQSPTHLIKTRGQQVTLRCSSQSGHNTVSWYQQALGQGPQFIFQYYREEENGRGNFPPRFSGLQFPNYSSELNVNALELDDSALYLCASSLIGANVLTFGAGSRLTVL.

Only a few counts were recorded for this clone. The chain carries TRBV5-5 and TRBJ1-1, with D hard to call. Germline V lookup: CDR1 SGHKS, CDR2 YYEKEE (reference sequence). This CDR3 spans 14 amino acids. V shed 7 bases and J shed 3 bases, with 16 bases lying between them. The CDR3 is CASGVRFWDTEAFF. The CDR3 DNA reads as TGTGCCAGCGGGGTACGCTTCTGGGACACTGAAGCTTTCTTT.

The rearrangement uses TRBV29-1 and TRBJ2-7; 9 positions agree with TRBD1. The CDR3 runs to 13 residues. Trimming took 3 bases from V and 1 from J; bases not matched to a gene: 1. Germline V gives CDR1 SQVTM, CDR2 ANQGSEA. This CDR3 reads CSVEDRGSYEQYF. CDR3 DNA: TGCAGCGTTGAGGACAGGGGATCCTACGAGCAGTACTTC.

This chain joins TRBV27 and TRBJ2-7; possible D gene TRBD1, 6 bases. Trimming pared 3 bases from V and 6 bases from J, leaving 21 bases between. There are 16 residues in the CDR3. From germline, CDR1 is MNHEY and CDR2 SMNVEV (reference sequence). This CDR3 is CASSFPSTQGPGEQYF. CDR3 DNA: TGTGCCAGCAGTTTCCCCTCAACCCAGGGGCCAGGCGAGCAGTACTTC.

The chain is built from TRBV6-4 and TRBJ2-5; 9 bases are shared with TRBD1. The V gene end was trimmed by 3 bases and the J gene end by 4 bases; junction bases not matched to a gene: 6. CDR1 is MRHNA and CDR2 is SNTAGT in the germline V gene. CDR3 size: 15 residues. The chain's CDR3 is CASSEDRGPSETQYF. CDR3 in DNA: TGTGCCAGCAGTGAGGACAGGGGACCCTCAGAGACCCAGTACTTC.

This chain uses TRBV16 with TRBJ2-3, with a possible D match to TRBD2 (6 bases). V was cut by 1 base and J by 9 bases, with 11 bases left in between. This CDR3 spans 13 amino acids. Germline V gene sequence: CDR1 KGHSY, CDR2 FQNENV. The CDR3 spells CASSQLRGGTQYF. As DNA, the CDR3 is TGTGCCAGCAGCCAATTACGTGGGGGGACGCAGTATTTT. The full variable domain, with the rest looked up from reference TRBV16 and TRBJ2-3, is GEEVAQTPKHLVRGEGQKAKLYCAPIKGHSYVFWYQQVLKNEFKFLISFQNENVFDETGMPKERFSAKCLPNSPCSLEIQATKLEDSAVYFCASSQLRGGTQYFGPGTRLTVL.

On this clone: The sample contains more than one DNA sequence encoding this CDR3. This chain connects TRBV27 to TRBJ2-5, with 7 bases that match TRBD1. The CDR3 totals 14 residues. Germline V gene lookup returns CDR1 MNHEY and CDR2 SMNVEV (reference sequence). V was clipped by 2 bases and J by 9 bases; unmatched bases: 9. The CDR3: CASSLRQGREPQYF. CDR3 coding DNA: TGTGCCAGCAGTTTACGACAGGGCAGGGAGCCCCAGTACTTC.

V and J are TRBV5-1 and TRBJ2-5, with 8 bases that match TRBD2. The CDR3 covers 15 residues. The germline CDR1 and CDR2 sequences are SGHRS and YFSETQ. V shed 7 bases, J shed 5 bases, and the junction held 13 bases outside the gene matches. CDR3 region: CASGSEGTRWETQYF. The DNA of the CDR3 is TGCGCCAGCGGGTCCGAGGGGACTAGATGGGAGACCCAGTACTTC.

The rearrangement uses TRBV7-9 and TRBJ1-1; maybe TRBD1 (6 bases). Trimming removed 5 bases at V and 8 bases at J, with 21 bases between. The CDR3 loop spans 15 amino acids. Per the germline V gene, CDR1 is SEHNR and CDR2 is FQNEAQ (reference sequence). The CDR3 nucleotides are TGTGCCAGCAGCGCCGATATCAGGGGTGACGGGGAAGCTTTCTTT. Its protein is CASSADIRGDGEAFF.

This clone was detected only once. The CDR3 region is CASSPDQGGAKNIQYF. DNA of the CDR3: TGTGCCAGCAGCCCCGATCAGGGCGGGGCCAAAAACATTCAGTACTTC. This chain links TRBV9 with TRBJ2-4, with D tentatively TRBD1 or TRBD2 (5 bases each). The length of the CDR3 is 16 residues. Germline CDR1 SGDLS, CDR2 YYNGEE. V was cut by 4 bases and J by 1 base, with 15 bases left in between.

The J gene is TRBJ1-1, the V gene TRBV10-1; no firm D call. The CDR3 runs to 12 residues. In germline, CDR1 is WNHNN, CDR2 SYGVQD (reference sequence). Trimming removed 10 bases from V and 0 bases from J, with 9 bases in between. For the CDR3, the DNA is TGCGCCATCAAAGAACTGAACACTGAAGCTTTCTTT. Residues: CAIKELNTEAFF.

The chain employs TRBV4-2 and TRBJ2-1; TRBD2 matches at 13 bases. The length of the CDR3 is 18 residues. Germline values: CDR1 LGHNA, CDR2 YNFKEQ. Trimming at V came to 2 bases and at J to 9 bases, leaving 13 bases not matched to a gene. The CDR3 DNA is TGTGCCAGCAGCCAAAAACTAGCGGGAGGGCCGTTTGCTGCTGAGCAGTTCTTC. The encoded protein is CASSQKLAGGPFAAEQFF.

This rearrangement joins TRBV27 to TRBJ1-2, with unresolved D. This CDR3 is 14 amino acids long. Trimming cost V 7 bases and J 1 base, with 13 bases left between them. Per the germline V gene, CDR1 is MNHEY and CDR2 is SMNVEV (reference sequence). The chain's CDR3 is CASTELGSNYGYTF. The CDR3 nucleotides read TGTGCCAGCACCGAACTCGGGAGTAACTATGGCTACACCTTC.